The 30 T cell receptor beta chains below all came from one sample that was sequenced in a study of T cell changes during pregnancy in multiple sclerosis. Clones were read by immunoSEQ multiplex PCR, and TCRdb kept only the in-frame ones, dropping some. The sample lists 60,000 or so clones; 90% to 95% were seen once. Sample: CD4+ T cells from peripheral blood mononuclear cells, taken before pregnancy. Receptor source: a female donor with multiple sclerosis, enrolled in a pregnancy study.

This clone showed up just once. The chain combines TRBV7-9 with TRBJ2-7; TRBD1 matches at 10 bases. This CDR3 contains 15 residues. Germline CDR1 SEHNR, CDR2 FQNEAQ (reference sequence). Trimming at V came to 5 bases and at J to 6 bases, leaving 10 bases not matched to a gene. The CDR3 here is CASSITGTGAIEQYF. The CDR3 nucleotides are TGTGCCAGCAGCATAACCGGGACAGGGGCAATCGAGCAGTACTTC.

V usage is TRBV21-1 and J usage is TRBJ2-1; the table's D call TRBD1 went unverified against the DNA. TRBV21-1 is classified as a pseudogene. This CDR3 has 18 amino acids. CDR3 bases: TGTGCCAGCAGCAAATCTTTTCATTGGGACAGGGGTTACAATGAGCAGTTCTTC. Amino acids: CASSKSFHWDRGYNEQFF.

The chain carries TRBV5-1 and TRBJ2-2; D possibly corresponds to TRBD1 (6 bases). V shed 6 bases and J shed 0 bases, with 12 bases lying between them. Germline CDR1 reads SGHRS; CDR2 reads YFSETQ. CDR3 size: 15 residues. DNA for the CDR3: TGCGCCAGCAACTCAGGGACAACGAACACCGGGGAGCTGTTTTTT. The encoded protein is CASNSGTTNTGELFF.

The chain combines TRBV10-3 with TRBJ1-2, with D possibly matching TRBD1 (5 bases). The ends were cut back, 2 bases at V and 4 bases at J, with 14 bases in the middle. The CDR3 is 15 residues long. Germline loops: CDR1 ENHRY, CDR2 SYGVKD. CDR3 in DNA: TGTGCCATCAGTGAGGCTCCCAGGGCCGGCTATGGCTACACCTTC. It specifies CAISEAPRAGYGYTF.

The gene calls are TRBV6-5 and TRBJ1-5, with D possibly matching TRBD1 (6 bases). This CDR3 is built from 13 residues. Germline assignment: CDR1 MNHEY and CDR2 SVGAGI. V was cut by 4 bases and J by 4 bases, with 8 bases left in between. The CDR3 DNA reads as TGTGCCAGCAGTTGGGGGACAAATCAGCCCCAGCATTTT. Translating gives CASSWGTNQPQHF.

This rearrangement joins TRBV7-2 to TRBJ2-1; possibly TRBD2 for D (6 bases). CDR1 and CDR2 from the germline V gene are SGHTA and FQGNSA. This CDR3 region has 15 residues. V was clipped by 7 bases and J by 3 bases, with 16 bases between them. The CDR3 spells CASTPEGGNYNEQFF. The CDR3 DNA follows: TGTGCCAGCACCCCTGAGGGAGGAAACTACAATGAGCAGTTCTTC.

The chain is built from TRBV2 and TRBJ1-1, with D possibly being TRBD1 (6 bases). Germline values: CDR1 SNHLY, CDR2 FYNNEI. This CDR3 contains 10 residues. Trimming removed 10 bases at V and 7 bases at J, with 10 bases between. The CDR3 protein is CATGVVEAFF. The CDR3, as DNA: TGTGCCACAGGGGTCGTTGAAGCTTTCTTT.

To note about this clone: The junction shows a germline mismatch at one end, possibly a read error. V gene TRBV27 combines with J gene TRBJ2-3, with D perhaps TRBD1 (6 bases). This CDR3 comprises 13 residues. Germline lookup yields CDR1 MNHEY and CDR2 SMNVEV (reference sequence). The CDR3 region has the DNA TGTGCCAGCAGGTTATCAGGGGAAGATACGCAGTATTTT. Encoded protein: CASRLSGEDTQYF.

V usage is TRBV10-3 and J usage is TRBJ1-2, with TRBD1 matching 7 bases. The CDR3 is 14 amino acids. Trimming took 6 bases from V and 4 from J; bases not matched to a gene: 8. The germline gives CDR1 ENHRY, CDR2 SYGVKD. CDR3 amino acids: CAIRPGQVGYGYTF. Written as DNA, the CDR3 is TGTGCCATCAGGCCTGGACAGGTTGGCTATGGCTACACCTTC.

This rearrangement joins TRBV6-1 to TRBJ2-7; D is uncertain. The CDR3 runs to 11 residues. With 3 bases removed from V and 6 bases from J, the gap between germline ends came to 6 bases. The germline CDR1 and CDR2 sequences are MNHNS and SASEGT. Here the CDR3 DNA reads TGTGCCAGCAGTGAGTACTCCGAGCAGTACTTC. This sequence encodes CASSEYSEQYF.

This chain connects TRBV11-2 to TRBJ2-3; TRBD1 might be the D (5 bases). The CDR3 spans 16 residues. The germline gives CDR1 SGHAT, CDR2 FQNNGV. V dropped 6 bases and J dropped 5 bases, with 21 bases sitting between them. CDR3 coding DNA: TGTGCCAGCAGTATAAGGGGCCTAGACCTACTAGATACGCAGTATTTT. It yields the protein CASSIRGLDLLDTQYF.

The gene calls are TRBV9 and TRBJ1-2; TRBD1 is a possible D gene (6 bases). The CDR3 spans 15 residues. CDR1 and CDR2 from the germline V gene are SGDLS and YYNGEE. V lost 1 base and J lost 1, with 11 bases in between. CDR3 bases: TGTGCCAGCAGCGTAAGACAGGATCTTAACTATGGCTACACCTTC. It specifies CASSVRQDLNYGYTF.

The J gene is TRBJ2-2, the V gene TRBV7-3; D call uncertain. This CDR3 is 13 amino acids long. V lost 2 bases and J lost 7, with 8 bases in between. CDR1 SGHTA and CDR2 FQGTGA come from the germline V gene. CDR3 protein: CASSLGLVGELFF. The CDR3 DNA is TGTGCCAGCAGCTTAGGGCTTGTCGGGGAGCTGTTTTTT. Full variable domain (missing parts from reference TRBV7-3 and TRBJ2-2): GAGVSQTPSNKVTEKGKYVELRCDPISGHTALYWYRQSLGQGPEFLIYFQGTGAADDSGLPNDRFFAVRPEGSVSTLKIQRTERGDSAVYLCASSLGLVGELFFGEGSRLTVL.

This clone was picked up a small number of times. The chain uses TRBV6-1 and TRBJ2-7, with TRBD2 as a possible D gene (5 bases). V lost 6 bases and J lost 3, with 12 bases in between. CDR1 is MNHNS, CDR2 SASEGT, per germline. CDR3 length: 13 residues. The CDR3 DNA is TGTGCCAGCAGGAGGGTACGGAACTACGAGCAGTACTTC. It translates to CASRRVRNYEQYF.

The rearrangement joins TRBV28 to TRBJ2-1, with 13 nucleotides matching TRBD2. The CDR3 runs 14 residues. After removal of 9 bases from V and 9 bases from J, the junction contained 8 bases not matched to a gene. Germline assignment: CDR1 MDHEN and CDR2 SYDVKM. In nucleotides, the CDR3 is TGTGCCAGTTGGACTAGCGGGAGAGTAGGTGAGCAGTTCTTC. This sequence encodes CASWTSGRVGEQFF. Combining the CDR3 with reference TRBV28 and TRBJ2-1 gives the whole variable domain DVKVTQSSRYLVKRTGEKVFLECVQDMDHENMFWYRQDPGLGLRLIYFSYDVKMKEKGDIPEGYSVSREKKERFSLILESASTNQTSMYLCASWTSGRVGEQFFGPGTRLTVL.

The chain couples TRBV5-1 to TRBJ2-7; D gene uncertain. V was pared by 0 bases and J by 2 bases, with 9 bases between. Looked up from germline, CDR1 is SGHRS and CDR2 is YFSETQ. CDR3 length equals 14 residues. Here the CDR3 reads CASSLVVSPYEQYF. For the CDR3, the DNA is TGCGCCAGCAGCTTGGTTGTATCCCCCTACGAGCAGTACTTC.

This chain uses TRBV14 with TRBJ2-2; D remains ambiguous. V was trimmed by 3 bases and J by 3 bases, leaving 5 bases between them. The CDR3 is 13 residues long. Per the germline V gene, CDR1 is SGHDN and CDR2 is FVKESK. CDR3 in amino acids: CASSHRYTGELFF. The DNA of the CDR3 is TGTGCCAGCAGCCACAGGTACACCGGGGAGCTGTTTTTT.

V and J are TRBV30 and TRBJ1-6, with 7 bases identical to TRBD1. Germline V gene lookup returns CDR1 GTSNPN and CDR2 SVGIG (reference sequence). V lost 5 bases to trimming and J lost 10 bases; unmatched junction nucleotides: 5. CDR3 length equals 12 residues. Here the CDR3 DNA reads TGTGCCTGGGACAGGGCTGAATCACCCCTCCACTTT. This sequence encodes CAWDRAESPLHF.

V gene TRBV29-1 combines with J gene TRBJ1-2, with 9 bases lining up with TRBD1. Trimming at V came to 8 bases and at J to 2 bases, leaving 6 bases not matched to a gene. CDR1 is SQVTM and CDR2 is ANQGSEA in the germline V gene. This CDR3 has 13 residues. The DNA for the CDR3 is TGCAGCACCGGACAGGGGACCAACTATGGCTACACCTTC. Protein: CSTGQGTNYGYTF.

The V and J genes are TRBV28 and TRBJ1-3; D not resolved. This CDR3 is built from 15 residues. Deletions cut 1 base from V and 1 base from J, with 8 bases between. Germline V CDR1 and CDR2: MDHEN, SYDVKM. Here the CDR3 DNA reads TGTGCCAGCAGTTTATCGAGTGCTTCTGGAAACACCATATATTTT. Translating gives CASSLSSASGNTIYF.

Turning to this clone: The same CDR3 is also encoded by other DNA sequences in this sample. The rearrangement links TRBV7-2 to TRBJ2-5; 7 nucleotides match TRBD2. This CDR3 comprises 14 residues. Germline CDR1 SGHTA, CDR2 FQGNSA. V lost 3 bases to trimming and J lost 4 bases; unmatched junction nucleotides: 5. DNA for the CDR3: TGTGCCAGCAGCTTGACTAGCTCGGGAGAGACCCAGTACTTC. Translated, it gives CASSLTSSGETQYF.

Comments on this clone: Within the sample, other DNA sequences also encode this same CDR3. V and J are TRBV15 and TRBJ2-5; 7 positions agree with TRBD1. CDR1 and CDR2 from the germline V gene are LNHNV and YYDKDF (reference sequence). There are 13 residues in the CDR3. V dropped 0 bases and J dropped 5; count of bases not matched to a gene: 0. In DNA, the CDR3 is TGTGCCACCAGCAGAGACAGGGGGGAGACCCAGTACTTC. This encodes CATSRDRGETQYF.

The V gene is TRBV18, the J gene TRBJ2-5; 10 bases agree with TRBD2. The CDR3 loop spans 15 amino acids. CDR1 and CDR2 (germline): KGHSH, LQKENI. With 6 bases clipped from V and 0 bases from J, the junction kept 4 bases outside the gene matches. CDR3 sequence: CASSLTSGYQETQYF. The CDR3 coding sequence is TGTGCCAGCTCGTTGACTAGCGGGTACCAAGAGACCCAGTACTTC.

This clone was seen only once. This CDR3 is CASSLDSFGVVQPQHF. DNA of the CDR3: TGTGCCAGCAGCTTAGACAGCTTCGGGGTGGTCCAGCCCCAGCATTTT. This chain joins TRBV7-8 and TRBJ1-5; the D is unclear. The length of the CDR3 is 16 residues. CDR1 and CDR2 from the germline V gene are SGHVS and FQNEAQ. Trimming removed 1 base from V and 7 bases from J, with 17 bases in between.

This clone was found once. The J gene is TRBJ1-2, the V gene TRBV4-3, with 7 bases identical to TRBD1. CDR3 size: 13 residues. V was clipped by 4 bases and J by 6 bases; unmatched bases: 5. Germline V gene lookup returns CDR1 LGHNA and CDR2 YSLEER. This chain's CDR3 is CASSPRQGDGYTF. The DNA for the CDR3 is TGCGCCAGCAGCCCGAGACAGGGCGATGGCTACACCTTC.

The chain couples TRBV7-3 to TRBJ2-7; D ambiguous. This CDR3 is built from 19 residues. Germline-derived CDR1 and CDR2 are SGHTA and FQGTGA. Trimming stripped 5 bases from V and 4 bases from J, with 30 bases between. Written as DNA, the CDR3 is TGTGCCAGCAGCCCACCAGGCCCTTCCGGTCCCACACCCTTATACGAGCAGTACTTC. This codes for CASSPPGPSGPTPLYEQYF. Filled out from reference TRBV7-3 and TRBJ2-7, the complete variable domain reads GAGVSQTPSNKVTEKGKYVELRCDPISGHTALYWYRQSLGQGPEFLIYFQGTGAADDSGLPNDRFFAVRPEGSVSTLKIQRTERGDSAVYLCASSPPGPSGPTPLYEQYFGPGTRLTVT.

The chain joins TRBV19 to TRBJ1-4, with D perhaps TRBD1 (6 bases). CDR1 and CDR2 (germline): LNHDA, SQIVND (reference sequence). The CDR3 is made up of 14 amino acids. Trimming cost V 7 bases and J 8 bases, with 17 bases left between them. CDR3 DNA: TGTGCCAGTACTGTTGAGACAGGCCGAGAAAAACTGTTTTTT. Amino acids: CASTVETGREKLFF. Based on the CDR3 plus reference TRBV19 and TRBJ1-4, the full variable domain is DGGITQSPKYLFRKEGQNVTLSCEQNLNHDAMYWYRQDPGQGLRLIYYSQIVNDFQKGDIAEGYSVSREKKESFPLTVTSAQKNPTAFYLCASTVETGREKLFFGSGTQLSVL.

The chain carries TRBV5-1 and TRBJ2-1, with 12 bases fitting TRBD2. This CDR3 comprises 17 residues. CDR1 is SGHRS and CDR2 is YFSETQ in the germline V gene. Trimming took 4 bases from V and 7 from J; bases not matched to a gene: 12. The CDR3 DNA sequence: TGCGCCAGCAGCCCTCCGGTCCTAGCGGGAGGGCCGAATGAGCAGTTCTTC. It encodes CASSPPVLAGGPNEQFF.

V is TRBV6-6 and J is TRBJ2-7; D gene uncertain. The length of the CDR3 is 15 residues. The V gene's germline CDR1 is MNHNY and CDR2 SVGAGI (reference sequence). Trimming left V 0 bases short and J 3 bases short, with 12 bases between. The CDR3 loop reads CASSYSQRTNYEQYF. Written as DNA, the CDR3 is TGTGCCAGCAGTTACTCGCAGCGAACAAACTACGAGCAGTACTTC.

The gene calls are TRBV27 and TRBJ1-1; 7 bases fit TRBD1. V shed 4 bases and J 1 base; nucleotides not matched to a gene: 9. The germline gives CDR1 MNHEY, CDR2 SMNVEV (reference sequence). The CDR3 covers 16 residues. CDR3 sequence (DNA): TGTGCCAGCAGTTCCCGCGACGGGACAGCGAACACTGAAGCTTTCTTT. It codes for CASSSRDGTANTEAFF.